Described below is a single TCR beta chain sequence and its context. Its matching antigen is unknown. CDR1 and CDR2 from the germline V gene are SGHVS and FQNEAQ. With 0 bases removed from V and 2 bases from J, the gap between germline ends came to 11 bases. The CDR3 totals 15 residues. This sample is drawn from a study of chemoradiotherapy in HPV16-positive cancers. Study conclusions and caveats: Candidate HPV-specific clones and E7-related TCR motifs grew in tumor during treatment. HPV-responsive T-cell expansion during chemoradiotherapy was linked to improved recurrence-free survival in HPV16-positive patients.

Samples were taken several times over chemoradiotherapy. The table came from immunoSEQ multiplex PCR; TCRdb's copy has only in-frame clones and leaves some out. This sample has about 11,000 clones; more than 65% occur once, and the top ten carry roughly 2%. This clonotype originated in a human donor with HPV-associated anogenital cancer. The J gene is TRBJ2-7, the V gene TRBV7-8; D might be TRBD2 (6 bases). The specimen was collected from a patient who underwent chemoradiotherapy. CDR3: CASSLAGGTTYEQYF. The CDR3 region has the DNA TGTGCCAGCAGCTTAGCGGGGGGAACGACCTACGAGCAGTACTTC.